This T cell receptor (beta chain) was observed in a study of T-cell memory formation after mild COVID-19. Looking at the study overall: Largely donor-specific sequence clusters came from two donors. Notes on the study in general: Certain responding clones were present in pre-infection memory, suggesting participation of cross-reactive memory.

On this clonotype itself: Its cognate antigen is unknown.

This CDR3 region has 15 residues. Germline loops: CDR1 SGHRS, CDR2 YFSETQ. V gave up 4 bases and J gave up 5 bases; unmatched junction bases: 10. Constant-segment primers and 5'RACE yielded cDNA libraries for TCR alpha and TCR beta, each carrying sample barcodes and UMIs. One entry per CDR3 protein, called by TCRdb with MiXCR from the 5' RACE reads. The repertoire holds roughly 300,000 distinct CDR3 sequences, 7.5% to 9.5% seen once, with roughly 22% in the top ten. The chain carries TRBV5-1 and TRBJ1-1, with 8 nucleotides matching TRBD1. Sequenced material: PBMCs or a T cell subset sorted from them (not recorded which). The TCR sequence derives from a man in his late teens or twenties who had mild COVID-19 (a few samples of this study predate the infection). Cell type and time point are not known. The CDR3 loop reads CASSTLQGERTEAFF. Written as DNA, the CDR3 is TGCGCCAGCAGCACATTACAGGGGGAAAGGACTGAAGCTTTCTTT.